One T cell receptor beta chain is described in this entry. Antigen: not known. The data are from a study of OX40 agonist ivuxolimab in advanced cancers. Study as a whole: While on treatment, patients had intravenous ivuxolimab at 0.01 to 10 mg/kg every 2 weeks.

Using immunoSEQ multiplex PCR, the repertoire was profiled, and TCRdb retains in-frame clones only, with some absent. The top ten clones hold 4% of a sample with tens of thousands of clones, 89% of them seen once. General study findings and limits: A proportion of nonresponders additionally exhibited low normalized T-cell clonal expansion. At 0.1 to 3.0 mg/kg, CD4+ and CD8+ blood T cells expanded clonally by week 6.

The CDR3 runs to 12 residues. The sample here was CD4+ or CD8+ T cells sorted from blood, taken in a trial of the OX40 agonist ivuxolimab. The sequence was collected from an adult with an advanced solid tumor such as melanoma, head and neck, liver or kidney cancer. The J gene is TRBJ2-7, the V gene TRBV21-1; TRBD1 reflects the table's D call only, with no check against the DNA. TRBV21-1 is a pseudogene. In DNA form, the CDR3 reads TGTGCCAGCAGCTTCCGACAGGTCGAGCAGTACTTC. Protein sequence: CASSFRQVEQYF.